The next 19 T cell receptor beta chains were all read from a single sample in a study of CD8+CD57+ T cells in acquired aplastic anemia. The template for TCR beta VDJ and CDR3 sequence profiling was genomic DNA. One entry per CDR3 protein, called by TCRdb with MiXCR from the reads. The sample shows some 410,000 distinct CDR3 sequences, 60% to 80% of them seen only once. The sequencing sample was made of sorted CD4+, CD8+, or CD8+CD57+ T cells (not recorded which) from PBMCs. The receptor source for this set is a human donor in good health, serving as a control.

This clonotype was seen more than once but under ten times. The rearrangement joins TRBV7-6 to TRBJ1-6; D is uncertain. CDR1 and CDR2 from the germline V gene are SGHVS and FNYEAQ. The CDR3 is 15 amino acids. The V end lost 1 base, the J end lost 9 bases, and 13 bases lay between the germline ends. The CDR3 is CASSLEGGPRSPLHF. The CDR3 coding sequence is TGTGCCAGCAGCTTAGAGGGAGGCCCGCGTTCACCCCTCCACTTT. Filled out from reference TRBV7-6 and TRBJ1-6, the complete variable domain reads GAGVSQSPRYKVTKRGQDVALRCDPISGHVSLYWYRQALGQGPEFLTYFNYEAQQDKSGLPNDRFSAERPEGSISTLTIQRTEQRDSAMYRCASSLEGGPRSPLHFGNGTRLTVT.

About this clonotype: A much bigger clone sits one base away, suggesting this may be a read error. V usage is TRBV9 and J usage is TRBJ2-2; D not resolved. Trimming took off 6 bases at V and 4 bases at J, with 16 bases between the two ends. There are 15 residues in the CDR3. Germline CDR1 is SGDLS and CDR2 is YYNGEE. This chain's CDR3 is CASNFDRVSTGELFF. The CDR3 DNA reads as TGTGCCAGCAACTTCGACCGGGTGAGCACCGGGGAGCTGTTTTTT.

This clonotype was observed many times. The genes are TRBV9 and TRBJ2-3, with a possible D match to TRBD1 (6 bases). The germline V and J ends were trimmed by 4 bases and 1 base, with 16 bases remaining between them. This CDR3 has 16 residues. Germline values: CDR1 SGDLS, CDR2 YYNGEE. CDR3 protein: CASSKHRDRGTDTQYF. The CDR3 region has the DNA TGTGCCAGCAGCAAACACAGGGACCGTGGCACAGATACGCAGTATTTT.

This clonotype was recorded at least ten times. V gene TRBV7-2 combines with J gene TRBJ1-4; D call uncertain. From germline, CDR1 is SGHTA and CDR2 FQGNSA. V lost 5 bases, J lost 11 bases, and 12 bases lay in between. The CDR3 consists of 12 residues. CDR3 DNA sequence: TGTGCCAGCAGCCCTAGCGGAGGGAAACTGTTTTTT. It yields the protein CASSPSGGKLFF. The entire variable domain, with the rest obtained from reference TRBV7-2 and TRBJ1-4, is as follows: GAGVSQSPSNKVTEKGKDVELRCDPISGHTALYWYRQSLGQGLEFLIYFQGNSAPDKSGLPSDRFSAERTGGSVSTLTIQRTQQEDSAVYLCASSPSGGKLFFGSGTQLSVL.

The chain combines TRBV7-8 with TRBJ2-3; 10 nucleotides align to TRBD2. Trimming at V came to 5 bases and at J to 0 bases, leaving 8 bases not matched to a gene. The V gene's germline CDR1 is SGHVS and CDR2 FQNEAQ. The CDR3 runs to 17 residues. For the CDR3, the DNA is TGTGCCAGCAGCCTGGGACTAGCGCAGCCGAGCACAGATACGCAGTATTTT. The encoded protein is CASSLGLAQPSTDTQYF. The variable domain in full, with the rest retrieved from reference TRBV7-8 and TRBJ2-3, is GAGVSQSPRYKVAKRGQDVALRCDPISGHVSLFWYQQALGQGPEFLTYFQNEAQLDKSGLPSDRFFAERPEGSVSTLKIQRTQQEDSAVYLCASSLGLAQPSTDTQYFGPGTRLTVL.

The rearrangement links TRBV24-1 to TRBJ2-7; D not resolved. The DNA matches TRBJ2-1 better at its end, which makes the J call doubtful. Per germline, CDR1 KGHDR and CDR2 SFDVKD. CDR3 length: 15 residues. CDR3 sequence: CATSADAKLGYEQFF. CDR3 nucleotides: TGTGCCACCAGTGCCGATGCAAAGCTCGGCTATGAGCAGTTCTTC.

In its sample, this clonotype was seen many times. The V and J genes are TRBV9 and TRBJ1-5; D is unclear. The CDR3 has 13 amino acids. Germline loops: CDR1 SGDLS, CDR2 YYNGEE. V was clipped by 1 base and J by 8 bases, with 10 bases between them. The CDR3 loop is CASSVLSWKPQHF. The CDR3 DNA reads TGTGCCAGCAGCGTATTAAGTTGGAAGCCCCAGCATTTT.

Of note for this clonotype: Germline is not matched at one junction end, which may reflect a read error. The CDR3 is CSARTAINGHTF. In DNA form, the CDR3 reads TGCAGTGCTAGAACAGCGATCAATGGCCACACCTTC. This chain uses TRBV20-1 with TRBJ1-2; D gene uncertain. This CDR3 has 12 amino acids. Germline CDR1 is DFQATT and CDR2 is SNEGSKA (reference sequence).

This clonotype has a count of ten or more. The chain recombines TRBV20-1 with TRBJ2-3; the D gene is possibly TRBD2 (6 bases). In germline, CDR1 is DFQATT, CDR2 SNEGSKA (reference sequence). The CDR3 is 16 residues long. Trimming took 5 bases from V and 4 from J, leaving 22 bases between them. Written as DNA, the CDR3 is TGCAGTGCTGGGGCCAGGCGGGGAAGTGGCCCAGATACGCAGTATTTT. Translation: CSAGARRGSGPDTQYF.

Only one count was recorded for this clonotype. The junction differs from germline at one of its ends, possibly a read error. This chain joins TRBV2 and TRBJ1-3; the D is unclear. Germline CDR1 and CDR2: SNHLY and FYNNEI. The CDR3 runs 14 residues. The CDR3 protein is CASSSLRPGNTKYF. CDR3 nucleotide sequence: TGTGCCAGCAGCAGCCTCAGACCTGGAAACACCAAATACTTT.

The chain links TRBV15 to TRBJ2-7, with D perhaps matching TRBD2 (6 bases). The CDR3 covers 15 residues. The germline gives CDR1 LNHNV, CDR2 YYDKDF (reference sequence). The DNA of the CDR3 is TGTGCCAGCAGCCGGCCAGCGGGCAGTTACAATGAGCAGTTTGTC. This translates into CASSRPAGSYNEQFV.

About this clonotype: One junction end does not reproduce the germline sequence, and a read error may be involved. The chain recombines TRBV2 with TRBJ2-5; 8 nucleotides line up with TRBD1. The CDR3 contains 14 residues. Germline CDR1 reads SNHLY; CDR2 reads FYNNEI. CDR3 nucleotides: TGTGCCAGCAGGTGGACAGGGCACCAAGAAAAACTGTACTTT. Protein sequence: CASRWTGHQEKLYF.

This clonotype has at least ten counts. The rearrangement links TRBV6-6 to TRBJ2-6, with D maybe TRBD1 (6 bases). Per germline, CDR1 MNHNY and CDR2 SVGAGI (reference sequence). The CDR3 is 13 amino acids. Trimming took 7 bases from V and 8 from J, leaving 12 bases between them. The CDR3 DNA reads TGTGCCAGCACCAACCGGGACACCAACGTCCTGACTTTC. Encoded protein: CASTNRDTNVLTF.

For this clonotype: The germline gene is not matched at one end of the junction; a read error may be the cause. CDR3 sequence (DNA): TGTGCCAACAGCCCCCCTAGCGGGGGGACCAATGAGCAGTTCTTC. Protein: CANSPPSGGTNEQFF. The genes are TRBV9 and TRBJ2-1; TRBD2 agrees at 11 bases. CDR1 and CDR2 (germline): SGDLS, YYNGEE. The CDR3 spans 15 residues.

Regarding this clonotype: No conserved phenylalanine or tryptophan ends this CDR3, so it is likely a read error. The CDR3 nucleotides read TGTGCCAGCAGCGGACAGGGAACCTACGATGAGCAGTTCCTC. Translation gives CASSGQGTYDEQFL. The rearrangement joins TRBV19 to TRBJ2-1, with 8 bases that match TRBD1. From germline, CDR1 is LNHDA and CDR2 SQIVND (reference sequence). The CDR3 is 14 amino acids.

This sequence joins TRBV29-1 and TRBJ1-1; 8 nucleotides align to TRBD1. The germline gives CDR1 SQVTM, CDR2 ANQGSEA. The CDR3 consists of 12 residues. Losses at the gene ends were 6 bases for V and 5 bases for J; bases not matched to a gene: 5. The CDR3 nucleotides are TGCAGCGTCGACAGGGGTACGACTGAAGCTTTCTTT. Its translation is CSVDRGTTEAFF.

In its sample, this clonotype was seen once. The chain couples TRBV7-3 to TRBJ2-3; 8 nucleotides line up with TRBD2. Germline V gene data show CDR1 as SGHTA and CDR2 as FQGTGA. The CDR3 length is 15 residues. After removal of 5 bases from V and 15 bases from J, the junction contained 19 bases not matched to a gene. CDR3 loop: CASSQAGGRETQYYF. In DNA, the CDR3 is TGTGCCAGCAGCCAGGCGGGGGGAAGAGAGACCCAGTACTATTTT.

In regard to this clonotype: One end of the junction fails to match germline, which may point to a read error. The gene calls are TRBV7-2 and TRBJ2-5; D might be TRBD1 or TRBD2, each matching 5 bases. This CDR3 spans 15 amino acids. Germline loops: CDR1 SGHTA, CDR2 FQGNSA. The CDR3 sequence is CASSLGRREQETQYF. The CDR3 nucleotides are TGTGCCAGCAGCTTGGGGCGAAGGGAGCAGGAGACGCAGTACTTC.

This clonotype was found many times. V gene TRBV11-2 combines with J gene TRBJ2-7; D may be TRBD2 (5 bases). Germline assignment: CDR1 SGHAT and CDR2 FQNNGV. Trimming pared 0 bases from V and 2 bases from J, leaving 11 bases between. The CDR3 length is 15 residues. CDR3 sequence reads: CASSLEAGIPYEQYF. DNA for the CDR3: TGTGCCAGCAGCTTAGAGGCCGGGATCCCCTACGAGCAGTACTTC.